This T cell receptor beta chain stems from a study of radiotherapy plus CTLA-4 blockade in lung cancer. Study background: Objective response rate was more than 15%; disease control rate, approximately 30%.

Clones were read by immunoSEQ multiplex PCR, and TCRdb kept only the in-frame ones, dropping some. The sample includes roughly 25,000 clones, around 66% of them seen just once. J lost 2 bases, V lost 5 bases, and 7 bases had no gene match. Germline loops: CDR1 SGHTA, CDR2 FQGNSA. This CDR3 has 15 residues. Here the sequenced sample was peripheral blood, taken from a patient treated with radiotherapy plus ipilimumab. This rearrangement joins TRBV7-2 to TRBJ2-3; TRBD2 aligns across 7 bases. The sequence came from a human donor with non-small cell lung cancer who had stable disease on radiotherapy plus ipilimumab. CDR3 sequence: CASSPSGVITDTQYF. The CDR3 DNA reads TGTGCCAGCAGCCCTAGCGGCGTAATCACAGATACGCAGTATTTT. Full variable domain (rest looked up from reference TRBV7-2 and TRBJ2-3): GAGVSQSPSNKVTEKGKDVELRCDPISGHTALYWYRQSLGQGLEFLIYFQGNSAPDKSGLPSDRFSAERTGGSVSTLTIQRTQQEDSAVYLCASSPSGVITDTQYFGPGTRLTVL.